This T cell receptor (beta chain) was captured by sequencing in a study of CD8 T cells in ankylosing spondylitis. With regard to this clonotype: The antigen remains unidentified.

Study-wide findings and caveats: Disease-linked clones, CD8+, were relatively rare in peripheral blood. What seemed typical of ankylosing spondylitis blood was a TCR beta motif built from 7 or 8 highly homologous variants.

The CDR3 is made up of 15 amino acids. CDR1 is MGHRA and CDR2 is YSYEKL in the germline V gene. The V segment lost 1 base and the J segment 3 bases; nucleotides outside the gene matches: 6. TCRdb called the 5' RACE reads again in MiXCR, with one record for every CDR3 protein. Of about 390,000 distinct CDR3 sequences in the sample, about 22% were seen once. The chain combines TRBV4-1 with TRBJ2-7, with 7 bases identical to TRBD1. The sequencing input was blood, either unsorted or a sorted T cell fraction (not recorded which). The clonotype comes from a male donor with ankylosing spondylitis. As DNA, the CDR3 is TGCGCCAGCAGCCAAGTGACTCAGGGGGTCTACGAGCAGTACTTC. This encodes CASSQVTQGVYEQYF.